The rows below give T cell receptor beta chains drawn from one sample of a study of naive and memory T cell subsets. TCRdb passed the UMI-ligation and nested PCR reads through MiXCR, listing each CDR3 protein once. The data contain roughly 80,000 distinct CDR3 sequences, approximately 10% of them seen just once; the ten biggest clones take up about 1.2%. The material sequenced was naive CD8+ T cells from blood. The receptors were gathered from a human donor in good health. Each CDR3 is given with its conserved first and last residue. Each record gives: J gene, V gene, clone size, D gene, CDR3 DNA, CDR3 protein. A D gene is named only where the DNA matches it firmly. The listing skips clone size in some rows; elsewhere it reads once, few, many or a size class.

>TRBJ2-7|TRBV5-1|few|TRBD1
TGCGCCAGCAGCTTGGAGGGGGCGATTAGCTACGAGCAGTACTTC
CASSLEGAISYEQYF
>TRBJ2-1|TRBV29-1|many|TRBD2
TGCAGCGTGTCTAGCGGCCGTAATGAGCAGTTCTTC
CSVSSGRNEQFF
>TRBJ2-5|TRBV6-6|many|-
TGTGCCAGCAGTCTACTAGGCCCACAAGAGACCCAGTACTTC
CASSLLGPQETQYF
>TRBJ2-7|TRBV27|few|-
TGTGCCAGCAGTTTTGAACTAAGTATTCTCTACGAGCAGTACTTC
CASSFELSILYEQYF
>TRBJ2-1|TRBV10-3|few|-
TGTGCCATCAGTGAGTCGGTAGTACCGAGCAATGAGCAGTTCTTC
CAISESVVPSNEQFF
>TRBJ2-7|TRBV4-1|few|TRBD1
TGCGCCAGCAGCCAATCCGGGACAGGGATCTACGAGCAGTACTTC
CASSQSGTGIYEQYF
>TRBJ2-1|TRBV19|-|-
TGTGCCAGTAGTATAGATCGGGGCCTCTACAATGAGCAGTTCTTC
CASSIDRGLYNEQFF
>TRBJ2-1|TRBV5-6|-|-
TGTGCCAGCAGCTTTTTAAGGGATAGCTCCTACAATGAGCAGTTCTTC
CASSFLRDSSYNEQFF
>TRBJ1-5|TRBV3-1|many|-
TGTGCCAGCAGCCAAGATTCGGACCTAAGGAATCAGCCCCAGCATTTT
CASSQDSDLRNQPQHF
>TRBJ1-1|TRBV5-5|few|TRBD1
TGTGCCAGCAGCTTGAACAGGGGGCCTGAAGCTTTCTTT
CASSLNRGPEAFF
>TRBJ2-1|TRBV25-1|-|-
TGTGCCAGCAGTGAAGGTGCCAGCTCCTACAATGAGCAGTTCTTC
CASSEGASSYNEQFF
>TRBJ1-1|TRBV6-2/TRBV6-3|few|TRBD1
TGTGCCAGCAGTACCCAACCCACAGGGGAGCACACTGAAGCTTTCTTT
CASSTQPTGEHTEAFF
>TRBJ2-5|TRBV7-9|few|TRBD1
TGTGCCAGCAGCCGGGACAGTTCAGAGACCCAGTACTTC
CASSRDSSETQYF
>TRBJ2-7|TRBV27|-|-
TGTGCCAGCACCCGAGTGGGACCTGGGGACCACGAGCAGTACTTC
CASTRVGPGDHEQYF
>TRBJ2-5|TRBV29-1|many|-
TGCAGCGTTCTTTCGGACTACCTACAAGAGACCCAGTACTTC
CSVLSDYLQETQYF
>TRBJ2-7|TRBV10-3|-|TRBD1
TGTGCCATCAGGACAGGGACCTACGAGCAGTACTTC
CAIRTGTYEQYF
>TRBJ2-7|TRBV20-1|-|-
TGCAGTGCTAACGGGCCTATCTACGAGCAGTACTTC
CSANGPIYEQYF
>TRBJ2-2|TRBV12-3/TRBV12-4|-|TRBD1
TGTGCCAGCAGCCGAACCCCCGGACAGGGGGGGGGGAGGACCGGGGAGCTGTTTTTT
CASSRTPGQGGGRTGELFF
>TRBJ2-1|TRBV29-1|few|TRBD2
TGCAGCGTTGAGGCTTGGGACTACCCCACCTCATCCTACAATGAGCAGTTCTTC
CSVEAWDYPTSSYNEQFF
>TRBJ2-6|TRBV18|few|-
TGTGCCAGCTCATCCGACTACCCCTCAGGGGCTGGGGCCAACGTCCTGACTTTC
CASSSDYPSGAGANVLTF
>TRBJ2-6|TRBV20-1|-|-
TGCAGTGCTAGAAGTTGGGTATCTGGGGCCAACGTCCTGACTTTC
CSARSWVSGANVLTF
>TRBJ2-1|TRBV30|-|-
TGTGCCTGGAGTGTGGCAAATGAGCAGATCTTC
CAWSVANEQIF
>TRBJ2-7|TRBV27|-|-
TGTGCCAGCAGTACCTCAGGGGGGCCGAGCTCCTACGAGCAGTACTTC
CASSTSGGPSSYEQYF
>TRBJ2-2|TRBV7-8|-|TRBD2
TGTGCCAGCAGCTTGACTAGCGGAGCGAACACCGGGGAGCTGTTTTTT
CASSLTSGANTGELFF
>TRBJ1-2|TRBV30|many|-
TGTGCCCTAGAGGCAGGGAGGTTCCTGGCTGGCTACACCTTC
CALEAGRFLAGYTF
>TRBJ2-1|TRBV9|few|-
TGTGCCAGCAGCGTAGCTCCACTAGAAGGCTACAATGAGCAGTTCTTC
CASSVAPLEGYNEQFF
>TRBJ2-7|TRBV12-3/TRBV12-4|few|-
TGTGCCAGCAGTCCCTACCCGACGGAGTCATCCTACGAGCAGTACTTC
CASSPYPTESSYEQYF
>TRBJ2-1|TRBV12-3/TRBV12-4|many|TRBD1
TGTGCCAGCAGCTCACAGGGGGTTGAGCAGTTCTTC
CASSSQGVEQFF
>TRBJ2-3|TRBV7-9|few|TRBD2
TGTGCCAGCCAGCTAGCGGGGCCTAGCACAGATACGCAGTATTTT
CASQLAGPSTDTQYF
>TRBJ2-7|TRBV29-1|many|-
TGCAGCGTAGCGACAGGATCCTACGAGCAGTACTTC
CSVATGSYEQYF
>TRBJ2-6|TRBV25-1|-|-
TGTGCCAGCAGTGATTGGCAGGGCAACGTCCTGACTTTC
CASSDWQGNVLTF
>TRBJ2-1|TRBV7-6|many|-
TGTGCCAGCAGCTTAACAACTAGCTTGTGGCAGTTCTTC
CASSLTTSLWQFF
>TRBJ2-1|TRBV11-3|-|TRBD1
TGTGCCAGCAGCTTGACAGGGGAATCCTACAATGAGCAGTTCTTC
CASSLTGESYNEQFF
>TRBJ2-1|TRBV27|many|-
TGTGCCAGCAGTCAAGGGTTTGAGCAGTTCTTC
CASSQGFEQFF
>TRBJ1-1|TRBV6-2/TRBV6-3|-|-
TGTGCCAGCAGTCGAGAGAACACTGAAGCTTTCTTT
CASSRENTEAFF
>TRBJ2-1|TRBV10-1|many|TRBD2
TGCGCCAGCAGTGAGTCGACGGGAGGCCGATTCGAGCAGTTCTTC
CASSESTGGRFEQFF
>TRBJ1-1|TRBV6-5|few|-
TGTGCCAGCAGTTACCTAGGGGATGAGGCTTTCTTT
CASSYLGDEAFF
>TRBJ2-1|TRBV5-1|-|TRBD2
TGCGCCAGCAGCCCCCCCCAGCGGGACCGTAATGAGCAGTTCTTC
CASSPPQRDRNEQFF
>TRBJ2-7|TRBV7-9|many|-
TGTGCCAGCAGCGTGTTAGCCCAGTCTCAGTACTTC
CASSVLAQSQYF
>TRBJ2-5|TRBV7-2|many|-
TGTGCCAGCAGCCCCGGCCTGAGGGCGCAAAAGACCCAGTACTTC
CASSPGLRAQKTQYF
>TRBJ1-5|TRBV27|few|-
TGTGCCAGCAGTTTGGGGGCTATAAGTCAGCCCCAGCATTTT
CASSLGAISQPQHF
>TRBJ2-1|TRBV6-4|-|-
TGTGCCAGCAGTGACACGGGACGTGAGCAGTTCTTC
CASSDTGREQFF
>TRBJ2-3|TRBV12-3/TRBV12-4|many|-
TGTGCCAGCAGTTTAGCGGGGTTTGATACGCAGTATTTT
CASSLAGFDTQYF
>TRBJ2-2|TRBV20-1|few|-
TGCAGTGCTAGAGATCCAAGGGGGAGCACCGGGGAGCTGTTTTTT
CSARDPRGSTGELFF
>TRBJ2-1|TRBV5-1|many|TRBD2
TGCGCCAGCAGCTTGGATGTCGGCGGGAGTTTCCCCAATGAGCAGTTCTTC
CASSLDVGGSFPNEQFF
>TRBJ1-2|TRBV12-5|many|-
TGTGCTAGTGGTTTGGGGCCGAGGACACTCTATGGCTACACCTTC
CASGLGPRTLYGYTF
>TRBJ2-7|TRBV18|few|-
TGTGCCAGCTCACCCCCGACTAGTTCAATCAGGGGCTACGAGCAGTACTTC
CASSPPTSSIRGYEQYF
>TRBJ1-1|TRBV7-2|few|-
TGTGCCAGCAGCTCTACCGGGCTCCCAGCCACTGAAGCTTTCTTT
CASSSTGLPATEAFF
>TRBJ2-3|TRBV4-3|few|-
TGCGCCAGCAGCCAAGAAATGGTAGGAGATACGCAGTATTTT
CASSQEMVGDTQYF
>TRBJ2-1|TRBV3-1|many|TRBD2
TGTGCCAGCAGCCGAGCGGGAGGGCGGTACAATGAGCAGTTCTTC
CASSRAGGRYNEQFF
>TRBJ1-5|TRBV6-1|many|-
TGTGCCAGCAGATTGAGGACGGATAGCAATCAGCCCCAGCATTTT
CASRLRTDSNQPQHF
>TRBJ1-1|TRBV29-1|many|-
TGCAGCGTTGAAGATACTGGGGCGGTGAACACTGAAGCTTTCTTT
CSVEDTGAVNTEAFF
>TRBJ1-3|TRBV25-1|-|-
TGTGCCAGCAGTGGTGCGGGGGCCTCTGGAAACACCATATATTTT
CASSGAGASGNTIYF
>TRBJ2-1|TRBV6-2/TRBV6-3|few|-
TGTGCCAGCAGTTACCTGGGGACTTCGATCCCTGAGCAGTTCTTC
CASSYLGTSIPEQFF
>TRBJ2-7|TRBV12-3/TRBV12-4|many|-
TGTGCCAGCCGGGACCCAAGCTCCTACGAGCAGTACTTC
CASRDPSSYEQYF
>TRBJ1-5|TRBV6-2/TRBV6-3|-|TRBD1
TGTGCCAGCAGCTGGACAGGGGCTAGCAATCAGCCCCAGCATTTT
CASSWTGASNQPQHF
>TRBJ2-7|TRBV4-1|many|-
TGCGCCAGCAGCCAAGGAGCGGCAGGATCCTACGAGCAGTACTTC
CASSQGAAGSYEQYF
>TRBJ2-4|TRBV5-5|few|TRBD1
TGTGCCAGCAGCGCTAGACAGGGTCTGGATCTAGCCAAAAACATTCAGTACTTC
CASSARQGLDLAKNIQYF
>TRBJ2-1|TRBV29-1|many|-
TGCAGCGTTGAAGACCTTGAGCAGTTCTTC
CSVEDLEQFF
>TRBJ2-5|TRBV6-2/TRBV6-3|-|-
TGTGCCAGCAGAATCGGACAGCAAAGGAGGGTAGAGACCCAGTACTTC
CASRIGQQRRVETQYF